Listed below are T cell receptor beta chains from one sample, sequenced in a study of OX40 agonist ivuxolimab in advanced cancers. Produced via immunoSEQ multiplex PCR; TCRdb's table is partial and in-frame only. Of approximately 10,000 clones in the sample, 81% were seen once. Sequenced material: CD4+ or CD8+ T cells sorted from blood, taken in a trial of the OX40 agonist ivuxolimab. All receptors come from an adult with an advanced solid tumor such as melanoma, head and neck, liver or kidney cancer. Each CDR3 is given with its conserved first and last residue. The D gene is left open where the match is weak. The listing skips clone size in some rows; elsewhere it reads once, few, many or a size class.

D gene	J gene	clone size	V gene	CDR3 protein	CDR3 DNA
.	TRBJ1-2	.	TRBV5-3	CARSLAVIRGEANYGYTF	TGTGCCAGAAGCTTGGCCGTCATTAGGGGCGAGGCTAACTATGGCTACACCTTC
.	TRBJ2-1	.	TRBV7-9	CASSGGDRTPPEQFF	TGTGCCAGCAGCGGTGGGGATCGAACCCCCCCGGAGCAGTTCTTC
TRBD1	TRBJ2-7	once	TRBV5-1	CASSSGTGDYEQYF	TGCGCCAGCAGCTCCGGGACAGGGGACTACGAGCAGTACTTC
.	TRBJ1-4	.	TRBV5-1	CASSLLGRAEKLFF	TGCGCCAGCAGCTTACTGGGGCGGGCTGAAAAACTGTTTTTT
.	TRBJ1-1	.	TRBV9	CASSEGGGTEAFF	TGTGCCAGCAGCGAAGGGGGTGGGACTGAAGCTTTCTTT
.	TRBJ2-1	.	TRBV6-1	CASNYNEQFF	TGTGCCAGCAACTACAATGAGCAGTTCTTC
.	TRBJ1-2	once	TRBV9	CASSVSGLYTF	TGTGCCAGCAGCGTTTCCGGACTTTACACCTTC
.	TRBJ2-7	.	TRBV7-6	CASSPRQAYEQYF	TGTGCCAGCAGCCCCCGACAGGCCTACGAGCAGTACTTC
.	TRBJ1-1	few	TRBV4-1	CASSQLGGPAGTEAFF	TGCGCCAGCAGCCAATTGGGGGGGCCGGCCGGCACTGAAGCTTTCTTT
TRBD1	TRBJ2-2	once	TRBV29-1	CSVEGGQGENTGELFF	TGCAGCGTTGAAGGGGGGCAGGGGGAGAACACCGGGGAGCTGTTTTTT
.	TRBJ2-1	.	TRBV27	CASSSSRPTGGGLYNEQFF	TGTGCCAGCAGTTCCTCACGCCCAACAGGGGGGGGCCTCTACAATGAGCAGTTCTTC
.	TRBJ2-3	.	TRBV9	CASSEGPSTDTQYF	TGTGCCAGCAGCGAGGGACCAAGCACAGATACGCAGTATTTT
TRBD2	TRBJ2-3	.	TRBV7-9	CASSPGLAGVTDTQYF	TGTGCCAGCAGCCCAGGCCTAGCGGGAGTGACAGATACGCAGTATTTT
.	TRBJ2-3	.	TRBV7-7	CASSYGVGADTQYF	TGTGCTAGCAGCTATGGAGTTGGGGCAGATACGCAGTATTTT
TRBD2	TRBJ2-1	.	TRBV7-9	CASSLGSGGPGGEQFF	TGTGCCAGCAGCTTGGGTAGCGGGGGTCCCGGGGGGGAGCAGTTCTTC
TRBD2	TRBJ2-1	.	TRBV5-1	CASSPPLAAPGDNEQFF	TGCGCCAGCAGCCCCCCTCTAGCGGCCCCTGGGGATAATGAGCAGTTCTTC
TRBD1	TRBJ1-2	.	TRBV4-2	CASTGQANYGYTF	TGTGCCAGTACGGGACAGGCGAACTATGGCTACACCTTC
TRBD2	TRBJ2-3	.	TRBV4-2	CASSQDLAGGTDTQYF	TGTGCCAGCAGCCAAGATCTAGCGGGAGGCACAGATACGCAGTATTTT
TRBD2	TRBJ2-5	.	TRBV27	CASSLLAGGLETQYF	TGTGCCAGCAGTTTACTAGCGGGGGGGCTTGAGACCCAGTACTTC
.	TRBJ1-5	.	TRBV6-5	CASSVRVVNQPQHF	TGTGCCAGCAGTGTACGAGTAGTAAATCAGCCCCAGCATTTT
TRBD1	TRBJ2-5	.	TRBV27	CASSPGQGGETQYF	TGTGCCAGCAGTCCTGGACAGGGTGGGGAGACCCAGTACTTC
TRBD1	TRBJ2-5	few	TRBV6-5	CASSYPTGGVETQYF	TGTGCCAGCAGTTACCCGACAGGGGGTGTGGAGACCCAGTACTTC
TRBD2	TRBJ2-1	.	TRBV30	CAWESGGSSYNEQFF	TGTGCCTGGGAGAGCGGGGGGAGCTCCTACAATGAGCAGTTCTTC
.	TRBJ1-2	.	TRBV5-1	CASSLTARGYTF	TGCGCCAGCAGCTTGACAGCACGAGGCTACACCTTC
.	TRBJ1-2	.	TRBV4-1	CASSQARSSYGYTF	TGCGCCAGCAGCCAAGCGAGGTCTAGTTATGGCTACACCTTC
.	TRBJ2-3	.	TRBV9	CASSVAYRSDTQYF	TGTGCCAGCAGCGTAGCTTACCGCTCAGATACGCAGTATTTT
.	TRBJ2-2	.	TRBV9	CASSPHGGLSTNTGELFF	TGTGCCAGCAGCCCCCATGGTGGGCTATCTACGAACACCGGGGAGCTGTTTTTT
TRBD2	TRBJ2-1	.	TRBV29-1	CSTAGDYSYNEQFF	TGCAGCACAGCCGGGGACTACTCCTACAATGAGCAGTTCTTC
TRBD1	TRBJ2-5	.	TRBV5-6	CASSNRDRSIQETQYF	TGTGCCAGCAGCAACCGGGACAGGTCTATCCAAGAGACCCAGTACTTC
.	TRBJ1-1	.	TRBV7-8	CASSEETGIFQAFF	TGTGCCAGCAGCGAGGAGACAGGAATCTTTCAAGCTTTCTTT
.	TRBJ2-3	.	TRBV6-5	CASSSMRDTQYF	TGTGCCAGCAGTAGTATGAGGGATACGCAGTATTTT
TRBD2	TRBJ2-2	.	TRBV7-8	CASNRLAEYLPELFF	TGTGCCAGCAACCGACTAGCCGAATATCTACCGGAGCTGTTTTTT
.	TRBJ2-1	.	TRBV5-5	CASSLTVYNEQFF	TGTGCCAGCAGCTTGACAGTGTACAATGAGCAGTTCTTC
TRBD1	TRBJ1-2	once	TRBV11-1	CARPQGQGSGYTF	TGTGCCAGGCCCCAGGGACAGGGATCCGGCTACACCTTC
.	TRBJ2-7	.	TRBV6-1	CASSESVGTNYEQYF	TGTGCCAGCAGTGAAAGTGTAGGGACGAACTACGAGCAGTACTTC
.	TRBJ2-1	.	TRBV10-1	CASSQPGDDEQFF	TGCGCCAGCAGCCAACCAGGGGACGATGAGCAGTTCTTC
.	TRBJ2-5	.	TRBV28	CASSAALGRTQETQYF	TGTGCCAGCAGTGCGGCCCTCGGGCGGACCCAAGAGACCCAGTACTTC
.	TRBJ1-5	.	TRBV10-3	CAISETGQGGSQPQHF	TGTGCCATCAGTGAGACGGGGCAGGGAGGGAGTCAGCCCCAGCATTTT
.	TRBJ2-7	few	TRBV19	CASSISRAYEQYF	TGTGCCAGTAGTATCTCCCGCGCCTACGAGCAGTACTTC
.	TRBJ2-7	.	TRBV7-8	CASSLGSLNEQYF	TGTGCCAGCAGCTTAGGGAGTTTAAACGAGCAGTACTTC
TRBD2	TRBJ2-1	medium-sized	TRBV28	CASSLASGNEQFF	TGTGCCAGCAGTTTAGCTAGCGGGAATGAGCAGTTCTTC
TRBD1	TRBJ2-3	.	TRBV9	CASSLSGGLGTDTQYF	TGTGCCAGCAGCCTCTCAGGGGGCCTAGGCACAGATACGCAGTATTTT
.	TRBJ2-2	.	TRBV27	CASSLSVGELFF	TGTGCCAGCAGTTTATCAGTCGGGGAGCTGTTTTTT
.	TRBJ2-7	.	TRBV19	CASMSPVYEQYF	TGTGCCAGTATGTCCCCCGTCTACGAGCAGTACTTC
TRBD1	TRBJ2-5	.	TRBV4-1	CASKPLPGQGLMETQYF	TGCGCCAGCAAACCGCTACCGGGACAGGGTCTAATGGAGACCCAGTACTTC
.	TRBJ2-5	.	TRBV7-6	CASSLYGPETQYF	TGTGCCAGCAGCTTGTACGGGCCAGAGACCCAGTACTTC
.	TRBJ1-1	.	TRBV30	CAWEVGYTEAFF	TGTGCCTGGGAGGTGGGGTACACTGAAGCTTTCTTT
.	TRBJ1-4	.	TRBV28	CASSSWEGATNEKLFF	TGTGCCAGCAGTTCCTGGGAGGGGGCAACTAATGAAAAACTGTTTTTT
TRBD1	TRBJ1-1	.	TRBV20-1	CSGQVNTEAFF	TGCAGCGGACAGGTGAACACTGAAGCTTTCTTT
TRBD1	TRBJ1-5	.	TRBV7-2	CASSLLGQGAISNQPQHF	TGTGCCAGCAGCTTATTGGGACAGGGGGCGATAAGCAATCAGCCCCAGCATTTT